One sample yielded the 15 T cell receptor beta chains listed below, sequenced in a study of human T cells and chemical hapten exposure. The time point here: healthy volunteer bleed at 6 weeks. Unfractionated whole blood yielded the extracted total RNA. From the RACE reads, TCRdb called clonotypes with MiXCR, one entry per CDR3 protein. The sample carries tens of thousands of distinct CDR3 sequences, roughly 8.7% recorded once. The material sequenced was whole blood. These receptors originate from a male donor in good health. Some clones in this sample may be carry-over from other donors' samples.

This clonotype came up a few times. The chain links TRBV15 to TRBJ2-1; D is uncertain. CDR3 size: 16 residues. The V gene lost 0 bases and the J gene lost 1 base, with 10 bases spanning the gap. Looked up from germline, CDR1 is LNHNV and CDR2 is YYDKDF (reference sequence). CDR3 nucleotide sequence: TGTGCCACCAGCAGAGATTGGTCCGGATCCTACAATGAGCAGTTCTTC. Its translation: CATSRDWSGSYNEQFF.

This clonotype came up a few times. J is TRBJ1-5 and V is TRBV12-3 or TRBV12-4; D uncertain. The CDR3 is 15 residues long. The V and J ends lost 1 base and 3 bases respectively, with 10 bases between them. CDR3 protein: CASSLGEQPNQPQHF. The CDR3 region has the DNA TGTGCCAGCAGTTTAGGAGAACAACCCAATCAGCCCCAGCATTTT.

V is TRBV7-2 and J is TRBJ1-1; D unclear. V was clipped by 1 base and J by 0 bases, with 12 bases between them. The CDR3 consists of 16 residues. Germline CDR1 reads SGHTA; CDR2 reads FQGNSA. Written as DNA, the CDR3 is TGTGCCAGCAGCTTAGACTCTCATCCCTTGAACACTGAAGCTTTCTTT. This codes for CASSLDSHPLNTEAFF. Full variable domain (missing parts from reference TRBV7-2 and TRBJ1-1): GAGVSQSPSNKVTEKGKDVELRCDPISGHTALYWYRQSLGQGLEFLIYFQGNSAPDKSGLPSDRFSAERTGGSVSTLTIQRTQQEDSAVYLCASSLDSHPLNTEAFFGQGTRLTVV.

This clonotype turned up a few times. V gene TRBV27 combines with J gene TRBJ1-1; TRBD1 agrees at 8 bases. CDR3 size: 13 residues. Germline assignment: CDR1 MNHEY and CDR2 SMNVEV (reference sequence). Unmatched junction bases numbered 1, after V lost 3 bases and J lost 4 bases. The CDR3 nucleotides are TGTGCCAGCAGTTTTACAGGGGGCACTGAAGCTTTCTTT. Translating gives CASSFTGGTEAFF.

Only a few counts were recorded for this clonotype. The chain links TRBV4-1 to TRBJ1-1, with 10 bases lining up with TRBD1. Looked up from germline, CDR1 is MGHRA and CDR2 is YSYEKL. Unmatched junction bases numbered 13, after V lost 6 bases and J lost 0 bases. This CDR3 spans 18 amino acids. As DNA, the CDR3 is TGCGCCAGCAGAACCCCGGGACAGGGGATGGGACTGAACACTGAAGCTTTCTTT. It translates to CASRTPGQGMGLNTEAFF.

This clonotype was seen repeatedly, ten times or more. The J gene is TRBJ2-7, the V gene TRBV12-3 or TRBV12-4; either TRBD1 or TRBD2 may supply D (5 bases each). CDR3 size: 15 residues. V was shortened by 6 bases and J by 4 bases, with 19 bases between the two germline ends. CDR3 nucleotide sequence: TGTGCCAGCAGCCCTGACCCAGGGAGAAAGTACGAGCAGTACTTC. This encodes CASSPDPGRKYEQYF.

Only a few counts were recorded for this clonotype. The rearrangement uses TRBV12-3 or TRBV12-4 and TRBJ2-5; a weak D match, TRBD1 (5 bases). V lost 6 bases and J 2 bases, leaving 13 bases between the germline ends. The CDR3 is 14 residues long. DNA of the CDR3: TGTGCCAGCAGCCGCGACAGTTTTCAAGAGACCCAGTACTTC. Its translation: CASSRDSFQETQYF.

The genes are TRBV7-3 and TRBJ2-6; D unresolved. V was trimmed by 5 bases and J by 0 bases, leaving 8 bases between them. This CDR3 spans 15 amino acids. Germline loops: CDR1 SGHTA, CDR2 FQGTGA. In DNA, the CDR3 is TGTGCCAGCAGCCAAGGAATCTCTGGGGCCAACGTCCTGACTTTC. Protein sequence: CASSQGISGANVLTF.

This clonotype appeared many times. The chain links TRBV7-3 to TRBJ2-5; a weak D match, TRBD2 (5 bases). Germline V gene sequence: CDR1 SGHTA, CDR2 FQGTGA. The CDR3 is made up of 13 amino acids. Trimming cost V 5 bases and J 5 bases, with 12 bases left between them. The DNA of the CDR3 is TGTGCCAGCAGCCCCTCCGGGGATGAGACCCAGTACTTC. Its translation is CASSPSGDETQYF.

This chain links TRBV6-5 with TRBJ2-5; 8 bases are shared with TRBD1. Looked up from germline, CDR1 is MNHEY and CDR2 is SVGAGI. V gave up 5 bases and J gave up 4 bases; unmatched junction bases: 9. This CDR3 has 15 residues. The DNA for the CDR3 is TGTGCCAGCAGTAAGCTAACCAGGGGGCGAGAGACCCAGTACTTC. Its protein product is CASSKLTRGRETQYF.

In this sample, this clonotype turned up many times. The chain employs TRBV19 and TRBJ1-5, with 7 bases aligning to TRBD1. The V and J ends lost 0 bases and 0 bases, in that order; junction bases with no gene match: 17. Germline values: CDR1 LNHDA, CDR2 SQIVND (reference sequence). The CDR3 is made up of 21 amino acids. The CDR3 DNA follows: TGTGCCAGTAGTATAGACCGATACAGGGGCCGCCTCGATTATAGCAATCAGCCCCAGCATTTT. Translation: CASSIDRYRGRLDYSNQPQHF.

This clonotype showed up many times. No DNA is shown, since the ends of the CDR3 on it are uncertain; the CDR3 is the one TCRdb lists. This chain links TRBV6-1 with TRBJ1-1; TRBD1, the table's D call, lacks a check against the DNA. CDR1 and CDR2 from the germline V gene are MNHNS and SASEGT. With termini counted, the CDR3 has 14 amino acids. CDR3 in amino acids: CASILDMVNTEAFF.

The chain employs TRBV7-8 and TRBJ2-4; D call uncertain. Trimming removed 1 base from V and 2 bases from J, with 12 bases in between. Per germline, CDR1 SGHVS and CDR2 FQNEAQ. CDR3 length equals 16 residues. The DNA of the CDR3 is TGTGCCAGCAGCTTAGGTGGGAACCCTCCCAAAAACATTCAGTACTTC. Protein sequence: CASSLGGNPPKNIQYF.

This clonotype appeared a few times. V gene TRBV7-9 combines with J gene TRBJ1-1, with TRBD1 matching over 8 bases. V shed 4 bases and J 1 base; nucleotides not matched to a gene: 11. The CDR3 is 17 residues long. CDR1 SEHNR and CDR2 FQNEAQ come from the germline V gene (reference sequence). CDR3 nucleotides: TGTGCCAGCAGCTCCTTACCGGGACAGGAGTCGAACACTGAAGCTTTCTTT. It encodes CASSSLPGQESNTEAFF.

V and J are TRBV4-2 and TRBJ1-3; D is ambiguous. The CDR3 runs 16 residues. In germline, CDR1 is LGHNA, CDR2 YNFKEQ. V lost 3 bases and J lost 0, with 12 bases in between. Written as DNA, the CDR3 is TGTGCCAGCAGCCAGACTCAGCAGGCCTCTGGAAACACCATATATTTT. Protein product: CASSQTQQASGNTIYF.